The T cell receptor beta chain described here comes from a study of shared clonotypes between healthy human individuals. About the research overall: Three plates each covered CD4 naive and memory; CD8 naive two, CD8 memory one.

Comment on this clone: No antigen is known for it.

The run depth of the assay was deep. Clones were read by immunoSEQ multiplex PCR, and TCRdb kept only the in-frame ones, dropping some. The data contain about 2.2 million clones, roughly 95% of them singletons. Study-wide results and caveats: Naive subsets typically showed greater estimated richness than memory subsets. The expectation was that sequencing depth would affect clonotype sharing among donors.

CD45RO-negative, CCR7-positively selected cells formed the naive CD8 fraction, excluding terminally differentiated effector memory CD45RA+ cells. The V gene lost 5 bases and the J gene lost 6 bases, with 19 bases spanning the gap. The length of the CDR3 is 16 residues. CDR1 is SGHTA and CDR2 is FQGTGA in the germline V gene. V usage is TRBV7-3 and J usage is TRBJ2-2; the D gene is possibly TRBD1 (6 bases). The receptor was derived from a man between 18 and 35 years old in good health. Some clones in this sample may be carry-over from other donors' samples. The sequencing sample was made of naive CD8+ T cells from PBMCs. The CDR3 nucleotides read TGTGCCAGCAGCCAAGATCTCAGGGGCCCCCCCGGGGAGCTGTTTTTT. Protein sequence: CASSQDLRGPPGELFF.